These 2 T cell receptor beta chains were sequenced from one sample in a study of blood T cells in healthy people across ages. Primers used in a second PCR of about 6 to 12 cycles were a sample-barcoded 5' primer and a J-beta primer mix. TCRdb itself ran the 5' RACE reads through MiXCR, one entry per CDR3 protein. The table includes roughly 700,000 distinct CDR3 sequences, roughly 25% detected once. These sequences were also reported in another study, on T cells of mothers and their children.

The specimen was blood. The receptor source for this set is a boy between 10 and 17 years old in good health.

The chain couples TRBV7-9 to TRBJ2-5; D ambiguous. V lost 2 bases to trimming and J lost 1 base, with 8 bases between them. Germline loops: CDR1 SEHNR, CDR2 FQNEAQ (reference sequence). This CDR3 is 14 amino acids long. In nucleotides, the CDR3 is TGTGCCAGCAGCTTATATGTAGGCCAAGAGACCCAGTACTTC. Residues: CASSLYVGQETQYF.

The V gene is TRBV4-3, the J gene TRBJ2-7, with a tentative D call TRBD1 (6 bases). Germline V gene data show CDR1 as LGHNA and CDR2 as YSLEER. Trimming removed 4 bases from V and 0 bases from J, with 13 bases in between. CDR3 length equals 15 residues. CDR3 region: CASSRNRDGSYEQYF. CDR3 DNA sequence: TGCGCCAGCAGCCGTAACAGGGACGGCTCCTACGAGCAGTACTTC.